Sequencing of this TCR beta chain was carried out in a study of T cell responses to AZD1222 COVID-19 vaccine (dated by TCRdb to the early 2020s). In the study overall: AZD1222 recipients whose second dose came at about 4 weeks and those whose second dose came at about 12 weeks were combined into one group, since spike-specific TCR depth and breadth did not differ between the two schedules. Trial participants were enrolled by age into 18-55, 56-69 and 70-plus year subgroups, with 148, 28 and 57 TCR-sequenced participants respectively. A total of about 230 trial participants underwent TCR sequencing, of whom about 200 received two doses of AZD1222 and about 26 received two doses of the MenACWY control vaccine. The full study reports these points: Spike-specific TCR breadth and depth rose significantly after two AZD1222 doses compared with day 0 and with MenACWY recipients. Because no samples from the day 14 peak response were available, repertoires could be characterized only after the peak T cell response. In the small 56-69-year group, the increase in depth fell short of significance, most likely because of low power. Epitopes outside the regions mutated in the B.1.351 and B.1.1.7 variants were reportedly recognized by nearly half of the unique spike-specific TCRs. Conclusions about previously exposed vaccinees are limited because only five to seven AZD1222 recipients were SARS-CoV-2 seropositive at baseline. The whole spike protein was spanned by vaccine-associated CD4 TCRs, and dominant responses were seen in regions 160-218 and 743-854. Participants were mostly white British and included more females than males, and it was suggested by the authors that clonal diversity may have been underestimated.

The time point label corresponds to: baseline before first vaccination. Vaccinee samples came from UK trials COV001 and COV002, including a single-blind randomized controlled phase 2/3 trial of AZD1222 (ChAdOx1 nCoV-19) in healthy adults. For TCRbeta chain sequencing, PBMC samples were collected from trial participants at day 0 and at day 28 after the second dose. Details on this clone: Its binding antigen is unknown. No clone much larger than this one lies a single base away; base qualities are absent.

The CDR3 regions of human TCRbeta chains were analyzed by immunosequencing. As for the original processing: TCRs in the repertoires were compared against a reference library of SARS-CoV-2-specific TCRs that had been generated with the MIRA antigen-specificity platform. Breadth was defined as the fraction of unique TCRs that were SARS-CoV-2-associated. Depth was defined as the fraction of total T cells that were SARS-CoV-2-associated. Each spike-specific TCR was assigned to its reactive spike region and to a CD4 or CD8 class using the MIRA data. Log10-transformed breadth and depth values were compared by one-way ANOVA with Sidak's multiple comparisons tests. TCRdb's version of the immuneACCESS table is confined to in-frame rearrangements and falls short of the full clone set. An unresolved V gene accounts for under half of the shortfall where checked; the remainder is of unknown origin. Clone size and V and J calls were adopted from that table, with D and trimming inferred from the DNA. The sample table lists roughly 100,000 clones, around 90% of them with a count of one. The leading ten clones occupy 20% of the sample.

The sequences come from peripheral blood, collected on day 0 of AZD1222 vaccination. This clonotype was obtained from an adult in good health.

The nucleotide sequence is TGTGCCTGGGACGGTGCGGGAGGGGGATCCTACAATGAGCAGTTCTTC. This codes for CAWDGAGGGSYNEQFF. Recombination connected TRBV30 to TRBJ2-1; 9 of the junction bases match TRBD2. The germline V and J ends show losses of 5 bases and 1 base respectively, and no gene match explains 9 bases of the junction. From the cysteine up to the phenylalanine, the CDR3 has a length of 16 residues. Only the CDR3 portion is preserved as DNA: 48 bases, with reading frame beginning at the first base. CDR1 is given as GTSNPN and CDR2 as SVGIG, both from the germline V gene (reference sequence).